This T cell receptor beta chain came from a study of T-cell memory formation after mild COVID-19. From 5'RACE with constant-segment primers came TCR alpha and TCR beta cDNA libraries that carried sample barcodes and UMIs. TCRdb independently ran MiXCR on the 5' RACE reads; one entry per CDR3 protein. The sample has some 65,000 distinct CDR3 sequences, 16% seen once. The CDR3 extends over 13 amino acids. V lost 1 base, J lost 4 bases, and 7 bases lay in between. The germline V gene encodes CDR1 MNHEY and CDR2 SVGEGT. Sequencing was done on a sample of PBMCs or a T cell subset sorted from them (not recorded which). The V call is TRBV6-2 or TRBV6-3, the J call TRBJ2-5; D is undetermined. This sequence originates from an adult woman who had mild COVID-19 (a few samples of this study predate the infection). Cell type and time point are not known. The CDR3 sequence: CASSYFNRETQYF. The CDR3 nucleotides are TGTGCCAGCAGTTACTTTAACCGAGAGACCCAGTACTTC.